This TCR beta chain was identified during a study of shared clonotypes between healthy human individuals. Study summary: Plates per donor: three CD4 naive, three CD4 memory, two CD8 naive, one CD8 memory.

In regard to this clone: What it recognizes is unknown.

Deep was the level at which the assay was run. Profiled with immunoSEQ multiplex PCR; TCRdb holds only in-frame clones, not every one. The sample lists approximately 2,200,000 clones, 85% to 95% seen once, with 1.5% to 2% in the top ten. Terminally differentiated effector memory CD45RA+ cells were excluded by CCR7 positive selection of CD45RO-negative cells. There were only Caucasian adults among the donors, and all lived in Nashville, Tennessee. CDR1 and CDR2 (germline): SQVTM, ANQGSEA. V was shortened by 1 base and J by 5 bases, with 15 bases between the two germline ends. The CDR3 spans 14 residues. The study, taken as a whole, reports: The four-donor shared clonotypes exceeded non-shared clonotypes in generation probability, with non-shared ones scoring lower.

The TCR was taken from a man between 18 and 35 years old in good health. Some clones in this sample may be carry-over from other donors' samples. The chain joins TRBV29-1 to TRBJ2-7; D uncertain. The sequenced material came from naive CD8+ T cells from PBMCs. The CDR3, as DNA: TGCAGCGTTGAAGTACAGAGCACCCCCAACGAGCAGTACTTC. It codes for CSVEVQSTPNEQYF.